This T cell receptor (beta chain) originates from a study of blood T cell repertoires in COVID-19 (dated by TCRdb to about 2020). For the study in its entirety: Collaborator samples came from the United States, Italy and Spain and covered acute and convalescent phases of COVID-19. The prospective study material was composed of cDNA or gDNA derived from T cells, B-cell-depleted T cells, or PBMCs. Subjects who had been exposed to COVID-19, were actively infected with it, or had recovered from it provided the deeply sampled blood TCRbeta repertoires that made up the dataset. A freely available public database, intended as a resource for researchers studying the immune response to SARS-CoV-2, is where the repertoires were released. The samples were drawn from the first 160 participants of the ongoing ImmuneRACE study and from under 1,500 subjects provided by 6 global collaborators. Sample metadata almost always included a de-identified subject ID, COVID-19 status, age in years and sex. Where HLA class I and class II types were available, the types were taken from metadata supplied by the sample provider, not from assay-based typing. Broad study findings and their caveats: The amount of clinical and demographic metadata varied by source and participant and was provided uncurated.

The germline V gene (reference sequence) yields LNHDA for CDR1 and SQIVND for CDR2. From V the trimming removes 2 bases and from J it removes 6 bases, while the gene matches leave 9 bases of the junction unaccounted for. There are 16 amino acids in the CDR3, from cysteine to phenylalanine inclusive. The sequence is cut down to CDR3 DNA, 48 bases in frame from base 1. In the prospective study, participants were roughly 18 to 100 years old, resided in about two dozen geographic areas of the United States, and were enrolled through a virtual design. In the prospective study, participants were assigned to cohorts based on the clinical history participants reported in a screening survey and a study questionnaire. For ImmuneRACE Cohort 3, a participant was defined as recovered based on two consecutive negative NP/OP PCR tests, clearance by a healthcare professional, or resolution of symptoms. Mobile phlebotomists in the prospective study collected whole blood, serum and a nasopharyngeal or oropharyngeal swab from every participant. Participants in the prospective study had the option to provide additional blood draws and questionnaires over an approximately 2-month period. Before DNA extraction, prospective study blood samples were shipped either frozen or at room temperature.

Notes on this clone: Its antigen remains unidentified. One base away there is no much larger clone; base qualities are not given.

TCRbeta CDR3 regions were amplified from genomic DNA by means of the immunoSEQ Assay, a bias-controlled multiplex PCR. As for the original processing: Nucleated cell counts per sample were estimated from amplification of reference gene primers within the assay. To quantify the absolute abundance of each unique TCRbeta CDR3 rearrangement, sequence reads were collapsed and filtered. For each sample, productive Simpson clonality was calculated as the square root of Simpson's diversity index over productive rearrangements. TCRdb provides this immuneACCESS table in a form limited to in-frame rearrangements. Some clones are lacking; in checked studies, under half of them reflect an unresolved V gene, and why the rest are absent is not known. V, J and clone size are those of that table, while D and trimming were read from the DNA. The sample includes around 400,000 clones, with roughly four fifths observed a single time. The biggest ten clones account for about 5% of the sample.

This TCR was sampled from a woman in her fifties or sixties who had recovered from COVID-19. The chain employs TRBV19 and TRBJ2-2; 7 junctional bases match TRBD2. Specimen: PBMCs or T cells enriched from blood (not recorded which). At the DNA level, the sequence is TGTGCCAGTAGTATATTTGGGGGTCGGGAGGCCGGGGAGCTGTTTTTT. It translates to CASSIFGGREAGELFF. The full variable domain, with segments outside the CDR3 supplied by the reference TRBV19 and TRBJ2-2 proteins, appears as DGGITQSPKYLFRKEGQNVTLSCEQNLNHDAMYWYRQDPGQGLRLIYYSQIVNDFQKGDIAEGYSVSREKKESFPLTVTSAQKNPTAFYLCASSIFGGREAGELFFGEGSRLTVL.